The next 14 T cell receptor beta chains were all read from a single sample in a study of blood T cell repertoires in COVID-19. Measured with immunoSEQ multiplex PCR; TCRdb has only the in-frame clones, and not every one. The sample comprises approximately 80,000 clones, around nine tenths of which are singletons, and 4.5% to 5.5% rests with the top ten. The sample comprised peripheral blood. These receptors all stem from a man between 40 and 49 years old with acute or convalescent COVID-19.

The CDR3 region is CASSLGLAGGKRGIQETQYF. CDR3 nucleotide sequence: TGCGCCAGCAGCCTCGGACTAGCGGGAGGGAAGCGTGGCATCCAAGAGACCCAGTACTTC. This sequence joins TRBV5-1 and TRBJ2-5; 15 bases fit TRBD2. The CDR3 covers 20 residues. The germline gives CDR1 SGHRS, CDR2 YFSETQ. V shed 4 bases, J shed 1 base, and the junction held 14 bases outside the gene matches.

The genes are TRBV6-1 and TRBJ2-2; 10 nucleotides align to TRBD2. V lost 3 bases and J lost 6; bases outside the gene matches: 4. In germline, CDR1 is MNHNS, CDR2 SASEGT. CDR3 length: 15 amino acids. The CDR3 sequence is CASSELAGEPGELFF. The CDR3 bases are TGTGCCAGCAGTGAGCTAGCGGGAGAACCCGGGGAGCTGTTTTTT.

This clone came up once. The chain is built from TRBV27 and TRBJ1-5; 9 nucleotides agree with TRBD1. CDR3 length: 15 residues. The germline CDR1 and CDR2 sequences are MNHEY and SMNVEV (reference sequence). The V segment lost 5 bases and the J segment 7 bases; nucleotides outside the gene matches: 9. CDR3 in amino acids: CASSPGTGLEQPQHF. CDR3 sequence (DNA): TGTGCCAGCAGTCCCGGGACAGGGTTGGAGCAGCCCCAGCATTTT.

The CDR3 sequence is CASSLGLAGGPRETQYF. The CDR3 DNA sequence: TGCGCCAGCAGCTTGGGGCTAGCGGGAGGGCCGCGAGAGACCCAGTACTTC. The chain links TRBV5-1 to TRBJ2-5; 12 bases match TRBD2. Per germline, CDR1 SGHRS and CDR2 YFSETQ. The CDR3 has 17 amino acids. The ends lost 0 bases at V and 4 bases at J; junction bases unmatched: 7.

The gene calls are TRBV7-6 and TRBJ2-7; 9 bases align to TRBD2. Germline trimming cut 1 base from V and 4 bases from J; bases unmatched to any gene: 5. This CDR3 is built from 15 residues. Germline V gene lookup returns CDR1 SGHVS and CDR2 FNYEAQ. In DNA form, the CDR3 reads TGTGCCAGCAGCTTAGGTAGCGGGAGAGGTTACGAGCAGTACTTC. Encoded protein: CASSLGSGRGYEQYF.

The rearrangement uses TRBV18 and TRBJ2-2; possibly TRBD1 for D (6 bases). The CDR3 has 17 residues. Deletions cut 6 bases from V and 4 bases from J, with 21 bases between. Germline CDR1 and CDR2: KGHSH and LQKENI. The CDR3 region is CASSQTRTDGATGELFF. DNA for the CDR3: TGTGCCAGCTCCCAAACCCGGACAGATGGGGCCACCGGGGAGCTGTTTTTT.

This rearrangement joins TRBV6-2 or TRBV6-3 to TRBJ1-5; D is unclear. This CDR3 is 13 amino acids long. Between the trimmed V and J ends, which lost 6 bases and 4 bases, there was a span of 10 bases. Germline loops: CDR1 MNHEY, CDR2 SVGEGT. The DNA for the CDR3 is TGTGCCAGCAGCCCCGAGCTGAATCAGCCCCAGCATTTT. This sequence encodes CASSPELNQPQHF.

To note about this clone: A junction boundary mismatches the germline segment, possibly from a read error. V gene TRBV11-2 combines with J gene TRBJ2-1; 8 bases fit TRBD1. Germline CDR1 SGHAT, CDR2 FQNNGV. The CDR3 extends over 15 amino acids. The DNA of the CDR3 is TGTGCCAGCAGCCAGCAGGGGGCCTCCGACAATGAGCAGTTCTTC. Its protein product is CASSQQGASDNEQFF.

The chain carries TRBV7-3 and TRBJ1-2, with D perhaps matching TRBD1 (6 bases). Trimming took off 7 bases at V and 3 bases at J, with 15 bases between the two ends. Germline loops: CDR1 SGHTA, CDR2 FQGTGA. The CDR3 spans 14 residues. CDR3 in DNA: TGTGCCAGCAACAGGACAGACCGATACTATGGCTACACCTTC. Protein: CASNRTDRYYGYTF.

The chain joins TRBV4-2 to TRBJ2-1; 7 nucleotides line up with TRBD2. Germline CDR1 is LGHNA and CDR2 is YNFKEQ. The CDR3 runs to 16 residues. Trimming took 4 bases from V and 0 from J; bases not matched to a gene: 6. CDR3 sequence (DNA): TGTGCCAGCAGCCGGGAGAGGACTAGCTCCTACAATGAGCAGTTCTTC. This translates into CASSRERTSSYNEQFF.

The gene calls are TRBV2 and TRBJ1-1, with 7 bases aligning to TRBD1. This CDR3 comprises 13 residues. Trimming removed 3 bases from V and 7 bases from J; junction bases left unmatched: 5. Germline values: CDR1 SNHLY, CDR2 FYNNEI. CDR3 in DNA: TGTGCCAGCAGTGAGCACAGGGGCCTTGAAGCTTTCTTT. It codes for CASSEHRGLEAFF.

The CDR3 bases are TGTGCCAGCAGCCCGGGACTAGCGGGGGGGTTATCAGATACGCAGTATTTT. This codes for CASSPGLAGGLSDTQYF. V is TRBV7-2 and J is TRBJ2-3, with TRBD2 matching over 16 bases. CDR3 length: 17 residues. The trim removed 5 bases at V and 4 bases at J, leaving 6 bases unmatched. Germline values: CDR1 SGHTA, CDR2 FQGNSA. Full variable domain (remainder filled in from reference TRBV7-2 and TRBJ2-3): GAGVSQSPSNKVTEKGKDVELRCDPISGHTALYWYRQSLGQGLEFLIYFQGNSAPDKSGLPSDRFSAERTGGSVSTLTIQRTQQEDSAVYLCASSPGLAGGLSDTQYFGPGTRLTVL.

V usage is TRBV19 and J usage is TRBJ1-5; 7 bases align to TRBD1. V lost 3 bases and J lost 3; bases outside the gene matches: 5. The CDR3 runs to 15 residues. Per the germline V gene, CDR1 is LNHDA and CDR2 is SQIVND (reference sequence). CDR3 sequence: CASSIGTALNQPQHF. Here the CDR3 DNA reads TGTGCCAGTAGTATTGGGACAGCCCTCAATCAGCCCCAGCATTTT.

The gene calls are TRBV6-4 and TRBJ2-1; the match to TRBD2 covers 12 bases. J gave up 8 bases and V 6 bases, and 14 bases lay outside the gene matches. The V gene's germline CDR1 is MRHNA and CDR2 SNTAGT. The CDR3 runs to 17 residues. DNA for the CDR3: TGTGCCAGCAGCTACAAACCACTAGCGGGGGGCACATATGAGCAGTTCTTC. Amino acids: CASSYKPLAGGTYEQFF.